These 23 T cell receptor beta chains share one sample of origin, sequenced in a study of blood T cell repertoires in COVID-19. TCRdb keeps only in-frame clones here, not all; method: immunoSEQ multiplex PCR. The sample lists 150,000 to 200,000 clones; nearly 90% were seen once. The sample taken for sequencing was peripheral blood. The receptor source for this set is a man aged 55-75 years with active or convalescent COVID-19.

The rearrangement links TRBV18 to TRBJ2-7; a possible D gene is TRBD2 (5 bases). This CDR3 region has 11 residues. The germline V gene has CDR1 KGHSH and CDR2 LQKENI. V was cut by 6 bases and J by 6 bases, with 9 bases left in between. The CDR3 loop reads CASSQEVEQYF. The CDR3 nucleotides read TGTGCCAGCTCCCAGGAGGTCGAGCAGTACTTC.

This clone has just one count. The chain is built from TRBV5-5 and TRBJ1-1; the D is unclear. The CDR3 consists of 17 residues. V was clipped by 3 bases and J by 1 base, with 19 bases between them. Germline V gene data show CDR1 as SGHKS and CDR2 as YYEKEE (reference sequence). CDR3 sequence: CASSWSIGSAPNTEAFF. As DNA, the CDR3 is TGTGCCAGCAGCTGGAGTATAGGGAGCGCGCCGAACACTGAAGCTTTCTTT.

The chain couples TRBV2 to TRBJ2-5; the D is unclear. Looked up from germline, CDR1 is SNHLY and CDR2 is FYNNEI. The CDR3 consists of 14 residues. V was shortened by 3 bases and J by 2 bases, with 10 bases between the two germline ends. The CDR3 sequence is CASSEGARQETQYF. The CDR3 coding sequence is TGTGCCAGCAGTGAGGGCGCCAGGCAAGAGACCCAGTACTTC. The full variable domain, rest sourced from reference TRBV2 and TRBJ2-5, is EPEVTQTPSHQVTQMGQEVILRCVPISNHLYFYWYRQILGQKVEFLVSFYNNEISEKSEIFDDQFSVERPDGSNFTLKIRSTKLEDSAMYFCASSEGARQETQYFGPGTRLLVL.

The rearrangement uses TRBV5-1 and TRBJ1-4; D might be TRBD1 (5 bases). The CDR3 has 17 residues. The V gene lost 0 bases and the J gene lost 0 bases, with 12 bases spanning the gap. CDR1 SGHRS and CDR2 YFSETQ come from the germline V gene. This CDR3 is CASSLGPGIATNEKLFF. CDR3 coding DNA: TGCGCCAGCAGCTTGGGGCCAGGGATAGCAACTAATGAAAAACTGTTTTTT.

CDR3 nucleotides: TGTGCCAGCAGTACCCAGCGGGTGACGGGGGAGCAGTTCTTC. Amino acids: CASSTQRVTGEQFF. The J gene is TRBJ2-1, the V gene TRBV6-5; D might be TRBD2 (6 bases). Between the trimmed V and J ends, which lost 5 bases and 10 bases, there was a span of 18 bases. Germline V lookup: CDR1 MNHEY, CDR2 SVGAGI. CDR3 length: 14 residues.

The V gene is TRBV5-1, the J gene TRBJ2-2, with a possible D match to TRBD2 (6 bases). CDR1 is SGHRS and CDR2 is YFSETQ in the germline V gene. The V and J ends lost 7 bases and 1 base respectively, with 14 bases between them. The CDR3 length is 15 residues. The chain's CDR3 is CASGRGLVNTGELFF. The CDR3 DNA is TGCGCCAGCGGGCGGGGACTGGTGAACACCGGGGAGCTGTTTTTT.

This chain connects TRBV19 to TRBJ2-7, with D possibly being TRBD2 (7 bases). The germline V and J ends were trimmed by 3 bases and 2 bases, with 14 bases remaining between them. The germline CDR1 and CDR2 sequences are LNHDA and SQIVND (reference sequence). This CDR3 is 15 amino acids long. The CDR3 here is CASSMGGGPPYEQYF. The CDR3 DNA is TGTGCCAGTAGTATGGGGGGGGGCCCGCCCTACGAGCAGTACTTC. Full variable domain (remainder filled in from reference TRBV19 and TRBJ2-7): DGGITQSPKYLFRKEGQNVTLSCEQNLNHDAMYWYRQDPGQGLRLIYYSQIVNDFQKGDIAEGYSVSREKKESFPLTVTSAQKNPTAFYLCASSMGGGPPYEQYFGPGTRLTVT.

Regarding this clone: The junction differs from germline at one of its ends, possibly a read error. The chain links TRBV5-4 to TRBJ2-7; D is possibly TRBD1 (7 bases). Germline CDR1 SGHNT, CDR2 YYREEE (reference sequence). The CDR3 extends over 12 amino acids. The CDR3 sequence: CASSREPGQWHF. In DNA form, the CDR3 reads TGTGCCAGCAGCCGGGAGCCGGGACAGTGGCACTTC.

V usage is TRBV6-1 and J usage is TRBJ1-4, with D possibly being TRBD1 (5 bases). Per germline, CDR1 MNHNS and CDR2 SASEGT. The V end lost 3 bases, the J end lost 2 bases, and 13 bases lay between the germline ends. The CDR3 length is 16 residues. This CDR3 is CASSDGGVRTNEKLFF. CDR3 DNA: TGTGCCAGCAGTGATGGAGGGGTTAGGACTAATGAAAAACTGTTTTTT.

V usage is TRBV19 and J usage is TRBJ2-2, with 8 bases that match TRBD2. V dropped 6 bases and J dropped 0; count of bases not matched to a gene: 6. Germline V lookup: CDR1 LNHDA, CDR2 SQIVND (reference sequence). CDR3 size: 16 residues. The DNA of the CDR3 is TGTGCCAGTAGGTCACCGGGACTAGCGAACACCGGGGAGCTGTTTTTT. Protein product: CASRSPGLANTGELFF.

The rearrangement links TRBV13 to TRBJ2-7; 10 bases agree with TRBD1. The CDR3 has 15 residues. V dropped 5 bases and J dropped 2; count of bases not matched to a gene: 6. The V gene's germline CDR1 is PRHDT and CDR2 FYEKMQ (reference sequence). In nucleotides, the CDR3 is TGTGCCAGCAGCCGGGGACAGGGGCACCCCTACGAGCAGTACTTC. Translation gives CASSRGQGHPYEQYF.

CDR3 DNA sequence: TGTGCCAGCAGCCGCCACTTGACACTTCCCTCTGGGGCCAACGTCCTGACTTTC. Amino acid sequence: CASSRHLTLPSGANVLTF. The rearrangement joins TRBV14 to TRBJ2-6; D remains unclear. Germline V lookup: CDR1 SGHDN, CDR2 FVKESK. Trimming shortened V by 4 bases and J by 0 bases, and 16 bases separated the two germline ends. The CDR3 length is 18 residues.

The rearrangement joins TRBV6-5 to TRBJ2-6; D is perhaps TRBD2 (5 bases). Deletions cut 5 bases from V and 1 base from J, with 9 bases between. Looked up from germline, CDR1 is MNHEY and CDR2 is SVGAGI. The CDR3 spans 15 residues. The CDR3 DNA reads as TGTGCCAGCAGTCCCTCGGGGTCTGGGGCCAACGTCCTGACTTTC. This codes for CASSPSGSGANVLTF.

The chain couples TRBV24-1 to TRBJ1-1; 8 bases line up with TRBD1. The J segment lost 2 bases and the V segment lost 5 bases, leaving 9 bases of the junction unmatched. There are 16 residues in the CDR3. Germline V gene lookup returns CDR1 KGHDR and CDR2 SFDVKD. The CDR3 region is CATSVKAGGVNTEAFF. Written as DNA, the CDR3 is TGTGCCACCAGTGTTAAGGCAGGGGGCGTCAACACTGAAGCTTTCTTT.

The chain is built from TRBV5-1 and TRBJ2-2; TRBD1 aligns across 9 bases. CDR3 length equals 15 residues. The V segment lost 4 bases and the J segment 4 bases; nucleotides outside the gene matches: 5. The V gene's germline CDR1 is SGHRS and CDR2 YFSETQ. The CDR3 bases are TGCGCCAGCAGCCCGGGACAGGGCTCCACCGGGGAGCTGTTTTTT. It codes for CASSPGQGSTGELFF.

The chain combines TRBV29-1 with TRBJ1-2; 8 bases agree with TRBD1. This CDR3 contains 11 residues. Germline values: CDR1 SQVTM, CDR2 ANQGSEA. V lost 7 bases and J lost 5; bases outside the gene matches: 3. CDR3 in amino acids: CSGGDRYGYTF. In DNA form, the CDR3 reads TGCAGCGGGGGGGACAGGTATGGCTACACCTTC.

The chain couples TRBV5-1 to TRBJ2-6, with D perhaps matching TRBD1 (5 bases). The CDR3 is 15 residues long. The germline V and J ends were trimmed by 4 bases and 0 bases, with 8 bases remaining between them. Germline assignment: CDR1 SGHRS and CDR2 YFSETQ. The CDR3 DNA sequence: TGCGCCAGCAGCGAACAGGACTCTGGGGCCAACGTCCTGACTTTC. This gives the protein CASSEQDSGANVLTF.

With regard to this clone: The same CDR3 also results from other DNA sequences found in this sample. The rearrangement links TRBV4-1 to TRBJ1-5; 7 bases map to TRBD1. CDR1 MGHRA and CDR2 YSYEKL come from the germline V gene. Trimming cost V 2 bases and J 7 bases; bases outside gene matches: 8. The CDR3 has 15 residues. The CDR3 loop reads CASSQRGQGGQPQHF. The CDR3 DNA reads as TGCGCCAGCAGCCAACGAGGGCAGGGGGGCCAGCCCCAGCATTTT.

The chain employs TRBV10-1 and TRBJ2-2, with D maybe TRBD2 (5 bases). Per the germline V gene, CDR1 is WNHNN and CDR2 is SYGVQD (reference sequence). V gave up 5 bases and J gave up 2 bases, with 9 bases separating them. The CDR3 loop spans 14 amino acids. The CDR3 sequence is CASSSGYNTGELFF. CDR3 nucleotides: TGCGCCAGCAGTTCGGGGTACAACACCGGGGAGCTGTTTTTT.

The chain carries TRBV6-6 and TRBJ1-5; D is undetermined. The CDR3 sequence is 16 residues long. V was pared by 0 bases and J by 0 bases, with 9 bases between. Germline V CDR1 and CDR2: MNHNY, SVGAGI (reference sequence). CDR3 protein: CASSYSTQGSNQPQHF. CDR3 sequence (DNA): TGTGCCAGCAGTTACTCGACTCAAGGTAGCAATCAGCCCCAGCATTTT.

This clone was seen once. The V gene is TRBV23-1, the J gene TRBJ1-1; D not certain. TRBV23-1 is flagged as an ORF with uncertain function. Trimming shortened V by 0 bases and J by 6 bases, and 23 bases separated the two germline ends. The CDR3 covers 18 residues. CDR3 sequence reads: CASSQSSPREIKCAEAFF. The CDR3 DNA reads TGCGCCAGCAGTCAATCAAGTCCGAGGGAGATTAAGTGCGCTGAAGCTTTCTTT.

The J gene is TRBJ1-1, the V gene TRBV5-1; no definite D call. The CDR3 sequence is 13 residues long. CDR1 SGHRS and CDR2 YFSETQ come from the germline V gene. V was cut by 0 bases and J by 4 bases, with 7 bases left in between. The CDR3 here is CASSLDPFTEAFF. The CDR3 DNA reads as TGCGCCAGCAGCTTGGATCCCTTCACTGAAGCTTTCTTT.

The rearrangement uses TRBV7-9 and TRBJ2-7; 11 nucleotides agree with TRBD1. Germline values: CDR1 SEHNR, CDR2 FQNEAQ (reference sequence). CDR3 length equals 16 residues. V was clipped by 4 bases and J by 6 bases; unmatched bases: 11. CDR3 DNA: TGTGCCAGCAGCTCCAATCCCAGGACAGGGGGCTTCGAGCAGTACTTC. As protein: CASSSNPRTGGFEQYF.